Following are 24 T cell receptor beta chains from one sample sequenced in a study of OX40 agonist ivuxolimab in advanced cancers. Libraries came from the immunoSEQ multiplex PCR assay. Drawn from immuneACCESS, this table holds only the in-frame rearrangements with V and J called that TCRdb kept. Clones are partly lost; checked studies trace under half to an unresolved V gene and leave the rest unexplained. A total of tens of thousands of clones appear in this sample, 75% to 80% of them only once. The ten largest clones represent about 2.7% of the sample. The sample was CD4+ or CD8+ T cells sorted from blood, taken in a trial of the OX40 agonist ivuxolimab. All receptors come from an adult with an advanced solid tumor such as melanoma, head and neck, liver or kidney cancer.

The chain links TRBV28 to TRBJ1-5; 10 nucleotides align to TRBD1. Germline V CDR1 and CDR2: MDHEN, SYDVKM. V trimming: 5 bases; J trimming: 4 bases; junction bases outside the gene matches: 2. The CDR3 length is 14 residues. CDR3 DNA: TGTGCCAGCAGTGCGGACAGGGGGAATCAGCCCCAGCATTTT. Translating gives CASSADRGNQPQHF.

This chain's CDR3 is CASSPRDFQDTQYF. DNA for the CDR3: TGTGCCAGCTCACCCCGGGACTTTCAAGATACGCAGTATTTT. J is TRBJ2-3 and V is TRBV18; D is perhaps TRBD2 (6 bases). Germline V gene sequence: CDR1 KGHSH, CDR2 LQKENI. The CDR3 length is 14 residues. The V gene lost 3 bases and the J gene lost 5 bases, with 12 bases spanning the gap.

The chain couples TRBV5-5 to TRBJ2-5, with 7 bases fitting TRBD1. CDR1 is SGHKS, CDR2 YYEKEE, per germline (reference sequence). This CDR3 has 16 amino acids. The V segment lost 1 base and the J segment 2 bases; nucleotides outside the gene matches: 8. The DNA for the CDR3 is TGTGCCAGCAGCTTGCGTTCGCAGGGGGAACAAGAGACCCAGTACTTC. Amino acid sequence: CASSLRSQGEQETQYF.

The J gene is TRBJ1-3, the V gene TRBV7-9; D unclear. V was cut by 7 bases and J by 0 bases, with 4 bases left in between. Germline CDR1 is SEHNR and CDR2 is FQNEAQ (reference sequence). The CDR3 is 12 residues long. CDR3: CASITSGNTIYF. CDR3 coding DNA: TGTGCCAGCATTACCTCTGGAAACACCATATATTTT.

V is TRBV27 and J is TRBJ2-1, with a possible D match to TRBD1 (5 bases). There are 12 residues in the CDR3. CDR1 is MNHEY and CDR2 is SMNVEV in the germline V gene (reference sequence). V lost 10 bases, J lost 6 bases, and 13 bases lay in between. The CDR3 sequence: CATSRAGNEQFF. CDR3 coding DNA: TGTGCCACCTCCAGGGCTGGCAATGAGCAGTTCTTC.

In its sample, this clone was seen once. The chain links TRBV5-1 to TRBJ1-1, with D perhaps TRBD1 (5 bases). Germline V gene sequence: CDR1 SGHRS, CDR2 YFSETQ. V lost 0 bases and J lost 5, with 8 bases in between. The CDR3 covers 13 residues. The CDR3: CASSLAGQTEAFF. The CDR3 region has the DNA TGCGCCAGCAGCTTGGCGGGGCAGACTGAAGCTTTCTTT.

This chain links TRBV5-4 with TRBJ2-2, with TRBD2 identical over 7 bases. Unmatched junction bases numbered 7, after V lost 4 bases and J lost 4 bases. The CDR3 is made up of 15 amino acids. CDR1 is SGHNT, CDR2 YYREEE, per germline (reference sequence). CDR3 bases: TGTGCCAGCAGCCAAGATGGGACTACCACCGGGGAGCTGTTTTTT. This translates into CASSQDGTTTGELFF. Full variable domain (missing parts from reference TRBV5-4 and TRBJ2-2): ETGVTQSPTHLIKTRGQQVTLRCSSQSGHNTVSWYQQALGQGPQFIFQYYREEENGRGNFPPRFSGLQFPNYSSELNVNALELDDSALYLCASSQDGTTTGELFFGEGSRLTVL.

CDR3 protein: CATSTWGNNEQFF. The CDR3, as DNA: TGTGCCACCAGCACCTGGGGTAACAATGAGCAGTTCTTC. The chain has TRBV15 and TRBJ2-1; D not resolved. Germline CDR1 reads LNHNV; CDR2 reads YYDKDF (reference sequence). The V and J ends lost 4 bases and 5 bases respectively, with 9 bases between them. This CDR3 is 13 amino acids long.

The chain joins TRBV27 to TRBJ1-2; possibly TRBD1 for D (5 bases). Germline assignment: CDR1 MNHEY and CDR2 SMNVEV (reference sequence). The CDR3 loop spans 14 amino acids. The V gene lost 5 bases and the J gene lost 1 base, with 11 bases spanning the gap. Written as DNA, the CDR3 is TGTGCCAGCAGTAGCGGCGACAGTAACTATGGCTACACCTTC. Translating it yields CASSSGDSNYGYTF.

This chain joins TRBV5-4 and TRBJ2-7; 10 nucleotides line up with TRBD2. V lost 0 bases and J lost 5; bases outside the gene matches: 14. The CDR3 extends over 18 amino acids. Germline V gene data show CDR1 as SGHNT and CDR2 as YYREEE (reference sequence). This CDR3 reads CASSLGARLAGVFNEQYF. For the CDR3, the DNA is TGTGCCAGCAGCTTGGGGGCCCGGCTAGCGGGAGTTTTCAACGAGCAGTACTTC.

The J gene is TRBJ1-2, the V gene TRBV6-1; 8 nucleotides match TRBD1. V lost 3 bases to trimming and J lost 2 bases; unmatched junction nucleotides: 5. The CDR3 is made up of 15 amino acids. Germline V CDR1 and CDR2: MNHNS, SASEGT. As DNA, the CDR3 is TGTGCCAGCAGTGAGGGCGCAGGGGGCAACTATGGCTACACCTTC. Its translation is CASSEGAGGNYGYTF.

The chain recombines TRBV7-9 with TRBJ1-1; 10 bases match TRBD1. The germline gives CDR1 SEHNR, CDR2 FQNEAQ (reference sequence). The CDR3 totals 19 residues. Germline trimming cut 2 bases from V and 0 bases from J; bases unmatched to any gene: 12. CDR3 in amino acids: CASSLRGGGTGAMNTEAFF. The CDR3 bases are TGTGCCAGCAGCTTACGGGGCGGCGGGACAGGGGCCATGAACACTGAAGCTTTCTTT.

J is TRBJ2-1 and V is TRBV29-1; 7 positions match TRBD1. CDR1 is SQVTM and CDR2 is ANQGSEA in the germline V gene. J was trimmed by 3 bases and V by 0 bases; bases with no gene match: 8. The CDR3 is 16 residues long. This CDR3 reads CSVEDPNRGGYNEQFF. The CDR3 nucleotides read TGCAGCGTTGAAGACCCCAACAGGGGCGGCTACAATGAGCAGTTCTTC.

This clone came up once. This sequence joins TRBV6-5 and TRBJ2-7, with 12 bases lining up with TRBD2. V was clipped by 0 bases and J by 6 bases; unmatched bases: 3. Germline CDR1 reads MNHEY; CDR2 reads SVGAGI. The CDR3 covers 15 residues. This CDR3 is CASSYSTSGSLEQYF. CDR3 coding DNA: TGTGCCAGCAGTTACTCGACTAGCGGGAGTCTCGAGCAGTACTTC.

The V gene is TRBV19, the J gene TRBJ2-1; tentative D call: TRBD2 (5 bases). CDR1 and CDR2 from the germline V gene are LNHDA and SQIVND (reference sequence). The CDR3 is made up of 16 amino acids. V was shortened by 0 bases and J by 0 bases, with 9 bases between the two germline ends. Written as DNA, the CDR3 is TGTGCCAGTAGTATAGACCCGGGAAGCTCCTACAATGAGCAGTTCTTC. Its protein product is CASSIDPGSSYNEQFF.

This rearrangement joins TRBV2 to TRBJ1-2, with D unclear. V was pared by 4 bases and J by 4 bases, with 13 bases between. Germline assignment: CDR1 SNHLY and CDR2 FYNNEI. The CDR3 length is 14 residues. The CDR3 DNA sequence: TGTGCCAGCAGTGTAGGGTTGGGCGGCTATGGCTACACCTTC. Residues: CASSVGLGGYGYTF.

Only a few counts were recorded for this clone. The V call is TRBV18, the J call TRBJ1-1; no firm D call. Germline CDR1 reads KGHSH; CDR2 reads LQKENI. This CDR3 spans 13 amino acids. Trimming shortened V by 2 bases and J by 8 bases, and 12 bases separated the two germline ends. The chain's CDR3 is CASSPSLAQEAFF. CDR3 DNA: TGTGCCAGCTCACCAAGTTTGGCGCAAGAAGCTTTCTTT.

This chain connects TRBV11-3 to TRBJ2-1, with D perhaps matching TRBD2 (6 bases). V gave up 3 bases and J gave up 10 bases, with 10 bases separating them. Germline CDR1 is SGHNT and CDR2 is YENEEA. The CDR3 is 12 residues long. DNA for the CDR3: TGTGCCAGCAGCTTTTCGGGAGACGAGCAGTTCTTC. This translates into CASSFSGDEQFF.

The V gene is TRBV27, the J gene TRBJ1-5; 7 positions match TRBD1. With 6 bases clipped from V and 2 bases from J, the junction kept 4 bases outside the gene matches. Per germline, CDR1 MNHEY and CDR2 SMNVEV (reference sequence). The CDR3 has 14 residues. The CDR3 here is CASRLQGRNQPQHF. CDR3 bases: TGTGCCAGCAGGTTACAGGGGCGCAATCAGCCCCAGCATTTT.

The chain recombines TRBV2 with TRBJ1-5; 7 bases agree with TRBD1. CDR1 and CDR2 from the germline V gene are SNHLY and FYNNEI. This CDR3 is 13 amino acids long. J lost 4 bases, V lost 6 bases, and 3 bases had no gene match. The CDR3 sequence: CASRRDSNQPQHF. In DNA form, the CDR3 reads TGTGCCAGCAGACGGGACAGTAATCAGCCCCAGCATTTT.

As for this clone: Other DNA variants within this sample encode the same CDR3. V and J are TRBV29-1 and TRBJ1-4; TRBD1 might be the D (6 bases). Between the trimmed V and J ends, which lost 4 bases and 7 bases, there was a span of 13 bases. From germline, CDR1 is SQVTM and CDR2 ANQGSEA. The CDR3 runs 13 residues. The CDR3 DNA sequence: TGCAGCGTTGGTTCAGGGGTCGGTGAAAAACTGTTTTTT. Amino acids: CSVGSGVGEKLFF.

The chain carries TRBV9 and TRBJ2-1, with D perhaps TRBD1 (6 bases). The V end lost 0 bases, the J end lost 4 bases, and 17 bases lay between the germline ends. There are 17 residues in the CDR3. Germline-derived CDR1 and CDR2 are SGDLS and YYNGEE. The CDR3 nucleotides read TGTGCCAGCAGCGTAGTGGTCCCCAGGGGTTCATACAATGAGCAGTTCTTC. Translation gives CASSVVVPRGSYNEQFF.

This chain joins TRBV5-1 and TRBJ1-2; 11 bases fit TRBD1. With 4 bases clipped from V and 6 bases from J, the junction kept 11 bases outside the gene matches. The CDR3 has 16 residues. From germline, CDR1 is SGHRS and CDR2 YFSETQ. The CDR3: CASSKDRGQRGHGYTF. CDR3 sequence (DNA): TGCGCCAGCAGCAAGGACAGGGGGCAAAGAGGGCATGGCTACACCTTC.

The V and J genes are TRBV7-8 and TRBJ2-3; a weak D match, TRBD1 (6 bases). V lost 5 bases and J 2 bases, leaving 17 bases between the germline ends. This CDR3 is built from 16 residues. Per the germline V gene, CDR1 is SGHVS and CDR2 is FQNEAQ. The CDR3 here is CASSPLTGTHTDTQYF. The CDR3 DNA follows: TGTGCCAGCAGCCCGCTGACAGGAACCCACACAGATACGCAGTATTTT. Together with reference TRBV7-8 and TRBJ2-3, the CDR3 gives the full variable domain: GAGVSQSPRYKVAKRGQDVALRCDPISGHVSLFWYQQALGQGPEFLTYFQNEAQLDKSGLPSDRFFAERPEGSVSTLKIQRTQQEDSAVYLCASSPLTGTHTDTQYFGPGTRLTVL.